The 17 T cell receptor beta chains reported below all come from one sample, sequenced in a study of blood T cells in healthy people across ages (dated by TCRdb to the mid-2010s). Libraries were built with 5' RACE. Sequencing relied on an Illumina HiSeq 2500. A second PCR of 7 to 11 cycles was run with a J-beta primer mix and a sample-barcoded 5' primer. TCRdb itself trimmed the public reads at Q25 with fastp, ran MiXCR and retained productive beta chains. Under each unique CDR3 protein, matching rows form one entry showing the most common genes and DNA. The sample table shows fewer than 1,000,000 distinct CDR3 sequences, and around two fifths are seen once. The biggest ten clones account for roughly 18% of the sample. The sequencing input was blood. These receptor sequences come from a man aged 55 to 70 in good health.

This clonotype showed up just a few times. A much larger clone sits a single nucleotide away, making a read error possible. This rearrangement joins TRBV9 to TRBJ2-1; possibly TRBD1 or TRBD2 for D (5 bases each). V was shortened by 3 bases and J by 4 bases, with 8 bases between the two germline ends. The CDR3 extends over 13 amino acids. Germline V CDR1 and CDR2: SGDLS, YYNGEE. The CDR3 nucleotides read TGTGCCAGCAGCGGAGGGGAATACAATGAGCAGTTCTTC. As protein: CASSGGEYNEQFF.

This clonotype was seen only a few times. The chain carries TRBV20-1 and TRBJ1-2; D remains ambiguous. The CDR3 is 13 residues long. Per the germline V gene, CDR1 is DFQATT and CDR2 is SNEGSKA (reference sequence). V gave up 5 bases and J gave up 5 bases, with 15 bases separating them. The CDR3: CSALGQADYGYTF. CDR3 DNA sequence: TGCAGTGCTTTGGGCCAAGCCGATTATGGCTACACCTTC.

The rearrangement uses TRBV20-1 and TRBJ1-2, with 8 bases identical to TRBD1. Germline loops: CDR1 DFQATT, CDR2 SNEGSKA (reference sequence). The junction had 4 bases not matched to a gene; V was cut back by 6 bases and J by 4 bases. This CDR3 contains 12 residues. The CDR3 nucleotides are TGCAGTGCCAGACAGGGGACCTATGGCTACACCTTC. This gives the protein CSARQGTYGYTF.

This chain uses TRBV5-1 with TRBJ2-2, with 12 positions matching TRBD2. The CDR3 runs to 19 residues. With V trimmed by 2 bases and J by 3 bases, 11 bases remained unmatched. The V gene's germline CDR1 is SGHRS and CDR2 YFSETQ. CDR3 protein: CASSFSTSGGRSDTGELFF. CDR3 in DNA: TGCGCCAGCAGCTTTTCGACTAGCGGGGGCCGAAGTGACACCGGGGAGCTGTTTTTT.

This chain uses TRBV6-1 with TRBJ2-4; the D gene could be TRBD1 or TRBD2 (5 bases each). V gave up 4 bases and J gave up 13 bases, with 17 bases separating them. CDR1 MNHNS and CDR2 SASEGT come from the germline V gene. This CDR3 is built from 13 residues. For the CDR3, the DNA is TGTGCCAGCAGTGGGACAAGGGTAGGGGAGCAGTACTTC. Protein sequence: CASSGTRVGEQYF.

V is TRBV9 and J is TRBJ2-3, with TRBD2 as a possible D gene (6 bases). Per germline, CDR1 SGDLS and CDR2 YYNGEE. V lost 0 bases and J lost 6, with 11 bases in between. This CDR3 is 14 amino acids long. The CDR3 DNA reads TGTGCCAGCAGCGTAGGCGGGACCCCGGATACGCAGTATTTT. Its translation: CASSVGGTPDTQYF. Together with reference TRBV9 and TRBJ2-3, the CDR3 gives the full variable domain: DSGVTQTPKHLITATGQRVTLRCSPRSGDLSVYWYQQSLDQGLQFLIQYYNGEERAKGNILERFSAQQFPDLHSELNLSSLELGDSALYFCASSVGGTPDTQYFGPGTRLTVL.

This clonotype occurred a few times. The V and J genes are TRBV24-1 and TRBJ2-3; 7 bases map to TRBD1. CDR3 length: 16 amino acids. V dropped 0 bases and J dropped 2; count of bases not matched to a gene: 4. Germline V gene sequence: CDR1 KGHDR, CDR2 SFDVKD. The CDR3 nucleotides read TGTGCCACCAGTGATTTGCAGGGGACAGACACAGATACGCAGTATTTT. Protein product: CATSDLQGTDTDTQYF.

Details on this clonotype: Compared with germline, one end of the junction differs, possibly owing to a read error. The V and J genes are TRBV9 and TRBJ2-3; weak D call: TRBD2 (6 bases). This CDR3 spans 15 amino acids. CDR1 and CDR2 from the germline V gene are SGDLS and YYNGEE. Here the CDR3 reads CANSTYSGGADTQYF. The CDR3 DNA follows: TGTGCCAACAGCACTTATAGCGGAGGGGCAGATACGCAGTATTTT.

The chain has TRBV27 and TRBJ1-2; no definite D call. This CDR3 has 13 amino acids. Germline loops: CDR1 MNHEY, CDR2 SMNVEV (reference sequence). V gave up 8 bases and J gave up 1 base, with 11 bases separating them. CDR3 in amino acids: CASASGVNYGYTF. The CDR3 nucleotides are TGTGCCAGCGCGTCCGGGGTTAACTATGGCTACACCTTC.

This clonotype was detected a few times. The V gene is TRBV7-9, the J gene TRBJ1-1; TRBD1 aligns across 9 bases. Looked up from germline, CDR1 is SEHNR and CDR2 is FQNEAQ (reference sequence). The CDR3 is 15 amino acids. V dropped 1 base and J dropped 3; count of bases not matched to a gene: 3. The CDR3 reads CASSLGDRADTEAFF. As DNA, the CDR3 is TGTGCCAGCAGCTTAGGGGACAGGGCTGACACTGAAGCTTTCTTT.

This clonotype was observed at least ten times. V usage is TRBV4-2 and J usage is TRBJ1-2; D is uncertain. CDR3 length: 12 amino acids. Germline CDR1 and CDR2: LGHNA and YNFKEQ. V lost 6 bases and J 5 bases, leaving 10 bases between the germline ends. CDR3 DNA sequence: TGTGCCAGCAGTAAAGAGGGTTATGGCTACACCTTC. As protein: CASSKEGYGYTF.

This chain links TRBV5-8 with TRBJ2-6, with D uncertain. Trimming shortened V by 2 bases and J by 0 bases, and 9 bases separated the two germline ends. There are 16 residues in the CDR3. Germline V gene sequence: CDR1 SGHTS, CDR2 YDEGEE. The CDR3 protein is CASSFSGTSGANVLTF. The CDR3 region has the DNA TGTGCCAGCAGCTTTTCAGGAACCTCTGGGGCCAACGTCCTGACTTTC.

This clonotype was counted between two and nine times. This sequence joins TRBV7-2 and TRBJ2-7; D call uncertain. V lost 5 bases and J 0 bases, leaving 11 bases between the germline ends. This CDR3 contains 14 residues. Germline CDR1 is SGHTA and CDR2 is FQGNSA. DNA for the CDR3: TGTGCCAGCAGCCGCGACGGTGGCTCCTACGAGCAGTACTTC. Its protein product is CASSRDGGSYEQYF.

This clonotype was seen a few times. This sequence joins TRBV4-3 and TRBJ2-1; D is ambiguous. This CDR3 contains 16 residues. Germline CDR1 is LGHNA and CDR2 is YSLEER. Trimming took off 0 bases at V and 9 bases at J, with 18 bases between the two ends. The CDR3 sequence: CASSQDRPLILGEQFF. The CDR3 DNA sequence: TGCGCCAGCAGCCAAGATAGGCCCCTAATATTGGGTGAGCAGTTCTTC.

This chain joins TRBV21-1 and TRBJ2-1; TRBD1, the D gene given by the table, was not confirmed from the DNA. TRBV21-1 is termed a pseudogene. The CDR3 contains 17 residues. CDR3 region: CASSKDGKENSYNEQFF. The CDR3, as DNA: TGTGCCAGCAGCAAAGACGGGAAGGAGAACTCCTACAATGAGCAGTTCTTC.

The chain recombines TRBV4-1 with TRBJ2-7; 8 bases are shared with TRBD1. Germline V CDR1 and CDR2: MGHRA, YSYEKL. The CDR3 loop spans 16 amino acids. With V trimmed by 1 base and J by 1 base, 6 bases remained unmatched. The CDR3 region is CASSQGIGQGSYEQYF. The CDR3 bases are TGCGCCAGCAGCCAAGGTATAGGACAGGGTTCCTACGAGCAGTACTTC.

The CDR3 reads CASSQTLAGGYNEQFF. The CDR3 DNA reads as TGTGCCAGCAGTCAAACCTTAGCGGGGGGCTACAATGAGCAGTTCTTC. The chain combines TRBV28 with TRBJ2-1; TRBD2 matches 10 bases. The CDR3 runs 16 residues. CDR1 and CDR2 from the germline V gene are MDHEN and SYDVKM. The trim removed 5 bases at V and 3 bases at J, leaving 7 bases unmatched.